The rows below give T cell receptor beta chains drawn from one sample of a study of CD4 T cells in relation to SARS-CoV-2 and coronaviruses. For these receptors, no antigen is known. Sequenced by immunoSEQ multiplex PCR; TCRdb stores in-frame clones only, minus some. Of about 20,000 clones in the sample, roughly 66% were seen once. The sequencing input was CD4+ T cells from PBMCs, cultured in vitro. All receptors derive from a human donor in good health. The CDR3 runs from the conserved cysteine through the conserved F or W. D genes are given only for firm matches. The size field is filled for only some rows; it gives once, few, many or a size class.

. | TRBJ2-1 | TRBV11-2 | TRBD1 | CASSRLPGQGSNEQFF | TGTGCCAGCAGCCGACTTCCGGGACAGGGGTCCAATGAGCAGTTCTTC
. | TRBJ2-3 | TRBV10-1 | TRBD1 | CASSESGTGSLTDTQYF | TGCGCCAGCAGTGAGTCCGGGACAGGGTCACTAACAGATACGCAGTATTTT
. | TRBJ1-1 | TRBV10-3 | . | CAISTGLNTEAFF | TGTGCCATCAGTACCGGCTTGAACACTGAAGCTTTCTTT
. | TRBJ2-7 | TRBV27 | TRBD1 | CASSFIQGASEQYF | TGTGCCAGCAGTTTTATCCAGGGGGCCTCCGAGCAGTACTTC
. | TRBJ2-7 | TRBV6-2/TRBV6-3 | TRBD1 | CASSSQGDYEQYF | TGTGCCAGCAGCAGTCAGGGGGACTACGAGCAGTACTTC
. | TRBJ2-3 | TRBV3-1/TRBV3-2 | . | CASSQEGHTDTQYF | TGTGCCAGCAGCCAAGAGGGGCACACAGATACGCAGTATTTT
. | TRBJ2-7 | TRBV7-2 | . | CASSSLLGSTYEQYF | TGTGCCAGCAGCTCCCTTTTGGGCTCAACCTACGAGCAGTACTTC
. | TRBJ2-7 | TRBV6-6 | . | CATNPREASYEQYF | TGTGCCACCAACCCAAGGGAAGCTTCGTACGAGCAGTACTTC
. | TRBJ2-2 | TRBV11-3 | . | CASSSRDGSYTGELFF | TGTGCCAGCAGCTCCCGGGACGGATCTTACACCGGGGAGCTGTTTTTT
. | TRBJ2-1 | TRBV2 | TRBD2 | CASSATGTRPNEQFF | TGTGCCAGCAGCGCTACCGGGACTAGACCCAATGAGCAGTTCTTC
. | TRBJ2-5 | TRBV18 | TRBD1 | CASSPRQGEETQYF | TGTGCCAGCTCACCCCGACAGGGGGAAGAGACCCAGTACTTC
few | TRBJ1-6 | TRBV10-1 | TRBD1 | CASSDSGGTLHF | TGCGCCAGCAGTGACTCAGGGGGAACCCTCCACTTT
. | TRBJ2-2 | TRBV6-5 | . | CASTSLGGIGELFF | TGTGCCAGCACCTCACTTGGGGGGATAGGGGAGCTGTTTTTT
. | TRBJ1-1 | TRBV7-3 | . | CASSSGGHTEAFF | TGTGCCAGCAGCTCGGGGGGGCACACTGAAGCTTTCTTT
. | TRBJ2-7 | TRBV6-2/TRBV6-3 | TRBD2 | CASSWTSGGLTYEQYF | TGTGCCAGCAGTTGGACTAGCGGGGGGCTTACCTACGAGCAGTACTTC
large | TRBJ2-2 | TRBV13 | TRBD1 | CASTRQGERAGELFF | TGTGCCAGCACCCGACAGGGGGAAAGGGCCGGGGAGCTGTTTTTT
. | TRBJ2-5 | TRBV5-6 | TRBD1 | CASSPAGGGKTQYF | TGTGCCAGCAGCCCCGCAGGGGGTGGGAAGACCCAGTACTTC
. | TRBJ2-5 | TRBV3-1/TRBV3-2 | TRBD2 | CASSQMKRGQETQYF | TGTGCCAGCAGCCAAATGAAGCGGGGGCAAGAGACCCAGTACTTC
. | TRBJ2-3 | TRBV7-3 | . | CASSPTSIEADTQYF | TGTGCCAGCAGCCCCACATCTATAGAAGCAGATACGCAGTATTTT
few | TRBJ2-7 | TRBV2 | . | CASSILYEQYF | TGTGCCAGCAGTATACTCTACGAGCAGTACTTC
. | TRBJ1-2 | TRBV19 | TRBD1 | CASTYDRGYGYTF | TGTGCCAGTACGTACGACAGGGGCTATGGCTACACCTTC
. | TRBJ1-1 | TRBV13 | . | CASSRDKNTEAFF | TGTGCCAGCAGCCGAGACAAGAACACTGAAGCTTTCTTT